This T cell receptor beta chain was obtained from a study of blood T cell repertoires in COVID-19. Turning to the study itself: Whether acute or convalescent, the COVID-19 samples came from the United States, Italy and Spain. Nucleic acid was either cDNA or gDNA, and it came from T cells, B-cell-depleted T cells, or PBMCs.

Original handling: Estimated nucleated cell counts came from reference gene primer amplification. Profiling relied on immunoSEQ multiplex PCR, and the TCRdb table lists in-frame clones only, not all of them. V, J and clone size reflect that table, while D and trimming were determined from the DNA. The profile shows 150,000 to 200,000 clones, around 72% of them singletons. In germline, CDR1 is SGHNT, CDR2 YENEEA. CDR3 length: 20 amino acids. Germline trimming cut 7 bases from V and 7 bases from J; bases unmatched to any gene: 23. This TCR came from a woman at least 80 years old with acute or convalescent COVID-19. This rearrangement joins TRBV11-3 to TRBJ2-5, with 14 bases fitting TRBD2. The sample comprised peripheral blood. In nucleotides, the CDR3 is TGTGCCAGCACCCGACTAGCGGGAGGGCAATGCCCTATGATCCCTCCGACCCAGTACTTC. Protein: CASTRLAGGQCPMIPPTQYF.